This T cell receptor beta chain was profiled in a study of shared clonotypes between healthy human individuals. As for the study in general: Each donor's CD4 naive and CD4 memory cells filled three plates apiece, CD8 naive two, and CD8 memory one.

This table comes from immunoSEQ multiplex PCR, and its TCRdb copy is limited to in-frame clones, with some not included. Among 2 million to 2.5 million clones listed, roughly 95% were seen once. The CDR3 loop spans 19 amino acids. The sequenced sample was naive CD4+ T cells sorted from blood. Subset defined: CD45RA+ positively selected. This sequence joins TRBV1 and TRBJ2-5; TRBD2 was called by the table and not checked on the DNA. TRBV1 is labeled a pseudogene. This receptor was identified in a young man in good health. CDR3 sequence (DNA): TGCACCAGCAGCCAAGATAGGACTAGCGGGCAACGGGGAGGTGAGACCCAGTACTTC. Translating it yields CTSSQDRTSGQRGGETQYF.